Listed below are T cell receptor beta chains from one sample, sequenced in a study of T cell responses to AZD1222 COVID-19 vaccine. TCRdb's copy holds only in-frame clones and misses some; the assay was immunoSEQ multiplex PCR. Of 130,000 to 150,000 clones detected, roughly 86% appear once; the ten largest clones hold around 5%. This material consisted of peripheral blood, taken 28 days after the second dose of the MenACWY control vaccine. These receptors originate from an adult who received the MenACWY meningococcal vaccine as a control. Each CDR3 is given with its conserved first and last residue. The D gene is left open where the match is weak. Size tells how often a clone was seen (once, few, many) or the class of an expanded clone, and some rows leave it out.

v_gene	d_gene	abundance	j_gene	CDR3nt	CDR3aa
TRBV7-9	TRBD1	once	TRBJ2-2	TGTGCCAGCAGGGCCGGGACAGGCGACACCGGGGAGCTGTTTTTT	CASRAGTGDTGELFF
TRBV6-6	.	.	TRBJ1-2	TGTGCCAGCAGTTACTCTTTGTCAGCATCCTATGGCTACACCTTC	CASSYSLSASYGYTF
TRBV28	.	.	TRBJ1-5	TGTGCCAGCTTGGAGAGCAAGGGGGTACGGCCCCAGCATTTT	CASLESKGVRPQHF
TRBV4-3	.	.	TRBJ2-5	TGCGCCAGCAGCCAAGATCGGGGAGAGACCCAGTACTTC	CASSQDRGETQYF
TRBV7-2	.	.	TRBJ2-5	TGTGCCAGCAGCTTAGGTGTGGTTAAAGAGACCCAGTACTTC	CASSLGVVKETQYF
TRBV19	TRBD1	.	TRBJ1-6	TGTGCCAGTAGTAATGGACAGGGGTATAGGTCTCTCTATAATTCACCCCTCCACTTT	CASSNGQGYRSLYNSPLHF
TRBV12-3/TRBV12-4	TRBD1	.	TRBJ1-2	TGTGCCAGCAGTTCGGGACAGGGTGGCTACACCTTC	CASSSGQGGYTF
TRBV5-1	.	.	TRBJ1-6	TGCGCCAGCAGCCCCCAGGGAGCGGATTCACCCCTCCACTTT	CASSPQGADSPLHF
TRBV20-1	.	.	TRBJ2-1	TGCAGTGCTAGTTATTTGGCGCGGCCCGCGGATGAGCAGTTCTTC	CSASYLARPADEQFF
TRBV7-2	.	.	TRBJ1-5	TGTGCCAGCAGCTTAGGTTTGGCGGACCAGCCCCAGCATTTT	CASSLGLADQPQHF
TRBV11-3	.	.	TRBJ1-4	TGTGCCAGCAGCTTAGATGGGATCACTAATGAAAAACTGTTTTTT	CASSLDGITNEKLFF
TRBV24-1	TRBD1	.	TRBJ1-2	TGTGCCACCCCCGGACAGGGGAGCAGTGGCTACACCTTC	CATPGQGSSGYTF
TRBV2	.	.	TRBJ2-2	TGTGCCAGCAGTGAAGTCGATCAGAACACCGGGGAGCTGTTTTTT	CASSEVDQNTGELFF
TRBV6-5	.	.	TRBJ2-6	TGTGCCAGCAGGCCGGGGACCTCCAACGTCCTGACTTTC	CASRPGTSNVLTF
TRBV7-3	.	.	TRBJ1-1	TGTGCCAGCAGCTCGGACAACCGAAACACTGAAGCTTTCTTT	CASSSDNRNTEAFF
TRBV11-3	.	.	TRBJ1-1	TGTGCCAGCACCGTCGAGGGACTCCAGAACACTGAAGCTTTCTTT	CASTVEGLQNTEAFF
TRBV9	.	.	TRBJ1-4	TGTGCCAGCAGCGCGCAGGGGTCTAATGAAAAACTGTTTTTT	CASSAQGSNEKLFF
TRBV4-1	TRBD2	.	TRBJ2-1	TGCGCCAGCAGCCACGGGACTAGGGCCTCCTACAATGAGCAGTTCTTC	CASSHGTRASYNEQFF
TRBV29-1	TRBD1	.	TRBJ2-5	TGCAGCGTTGCTGTACAGGGGGGGACCCAGTACTTC	CSVAVQGGTQYF
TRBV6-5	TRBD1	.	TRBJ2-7	TGTGCCAGCAGTTACGGGACAGGGAATTACGAGCAGTACTTC	CASSYGTGNYEQYF
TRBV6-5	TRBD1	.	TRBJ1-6	TGTGCCAGCAGTAAAACGGACAGGGTGGAATCACCCCTCCACTTT	CASSKTDRVESPLHF
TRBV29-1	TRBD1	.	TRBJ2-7	TGCAGCGTTGCTCGGCAGGGGGCAGGCGAGCAGTACTTC	CSVARQGAGEQYF
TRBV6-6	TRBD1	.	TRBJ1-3	TGTGCCAGCCGACAGGGGAACACCATATATTTT	CASRQGNTIYF
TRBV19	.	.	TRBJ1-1	TGTGCCAGTAGTACTGGACCGGGACCAAGGGGGGAGGCTTTCTTT	CASSTGPGPRGEAFF
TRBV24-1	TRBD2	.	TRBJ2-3	TGTGCCACCAGTGAGGTGACTAGCGGGGGGTCAGATACGCAGTATTTT	CATSEVTSGGSDTQYF
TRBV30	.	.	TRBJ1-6	TGTGCCTGGAGTCCTCAAACAAATTCACCCCTCCACTTT	CAWSPQTNSPLHF
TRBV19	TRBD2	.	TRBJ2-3	TGTGCCAGTAGTATCCGGTTAGCGGGAGAAGTCGGGTCAGATACGCAGTATTTT	CASSIRLAGEVGSDTQYF
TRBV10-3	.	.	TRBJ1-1	TGTGCCATCAGTGAGTCGGTGGGTAGGACTGAAGCTTTCTTT	CAISESVGRTEAFF
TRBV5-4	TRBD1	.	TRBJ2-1	TGTGCCAGCAGCTTAACAGGGGGCGCGTACAATGAGCAGTTCTTC	CASSLTGGAYNEQFF
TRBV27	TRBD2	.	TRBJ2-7	TGTGCCAGCAGGAGGACTAGCGGATCCTCCTACGAGCAGTACTTC	CASRRTSGSSYEQYF
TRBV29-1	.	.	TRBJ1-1	TGCAGCGTTGAAGATCAGGAGGAAAAGGCAGCTTTCTTT	CSVEDQEEKAAFF
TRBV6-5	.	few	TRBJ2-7	TGTGCCAGCAGTTACGGTGGGGGTTTGTCGGTCTACGAGCAGTACTTC	CASSYGGGLSVYEQYF
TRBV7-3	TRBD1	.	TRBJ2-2	TGTGCCAGCAGCCATAGGGACAGGGGGCGCGACACCGGGGAGCTGTTTTTT	CASSHRDRGRDTGELFF
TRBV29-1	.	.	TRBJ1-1	TGCAGCGTAGCGAGGAGGAACACTGAAGCTTTCTTT	CSVARRNTEAFF
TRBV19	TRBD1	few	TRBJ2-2	TGTGCCAGTAGTCAGACAGGGAACCGCGGCGGGGAGCTGTTTTTT	CASSQTGNRGGELFF
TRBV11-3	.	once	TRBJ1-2	TGTGCCAGCAGCCCACGACTTAGGACAACCAGAAACTATGGCTACACCTTC	CASSPRLRTTRNYGYTF
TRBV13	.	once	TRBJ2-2	TGTGCCAGCAGCCCCAGTAAATTCTCGACCGGGGAGCTGTTTTTT	CASSPSKFSTGELFF
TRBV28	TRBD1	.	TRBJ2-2	TGTGCCACCGAGTCCCGGGACAGGGGGACCGGGGAGCTGTTTTTT	CATESRDRGTGELFF
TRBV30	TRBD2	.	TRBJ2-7	TGTGCCTGGAGTGTACTTGGGCGGGGGGCCGGCGAGCAGTACTTC	CAWSVLGRGAGEQYF
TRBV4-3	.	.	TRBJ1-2	TGCGCCAGCGGCACGGGACGACAGGGCTACACCTTC	CASGTGRQGYTF
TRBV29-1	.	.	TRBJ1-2	TGCAGCGTTGGGGGCTCTTCGGGGGCCTATGGCTACACCTTC	CSVGGSSGAYGYTF
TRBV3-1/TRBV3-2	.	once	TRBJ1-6	TGTGCCAGCAGCCAAGGGGATTCACCCCTCCACTTT	CASSQGDSPLHF
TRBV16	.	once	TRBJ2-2	TGTGCCAGCAGCGGGAACACCGGGGAGCTGTTTTTT	CASSGNTGELFF
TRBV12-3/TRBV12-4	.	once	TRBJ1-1	TGTGCCAGCAGGCCTCTTGGGAACACTGAAGCTTTCTTT	CASRPLGNTEAFF
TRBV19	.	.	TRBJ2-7	TGTGCCAGTAGTATAAGTGGGGTCTACGAGCAGTACTTC	CASSISGVYEQYF
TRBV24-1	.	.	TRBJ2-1	TGTGCCACCAGTGACCCCAACGGGGGAGAGCAGTTCTTC	CATSDPNGGEQFF
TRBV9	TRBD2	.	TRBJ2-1	TGTGCCAGCAGCCCGCGACTAGCGGTAAGCTCCTACAATGAGCAGTTCTTC	CASSPRLAVSSYNEQFF
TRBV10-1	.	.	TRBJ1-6	TGCGCCAGCAGTGAGTCAGCGGGTTACCCTGGAGGACGCTGGAATTCACCCCTCCACTTT	CASSESAGYPGGRWNSPLHF
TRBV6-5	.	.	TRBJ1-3	TGTGCCAGCAGTTACTCGGCAGGGGTAAACACCATATATTTT	CASSYSAGVNTIYF
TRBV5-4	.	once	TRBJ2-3	TGTGCCAGCAGCTTGAGGACGGACGGGGCTCGCACAGATACGCAGTATTTT	CASSLRTDGARTDTQYF
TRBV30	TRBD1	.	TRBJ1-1	TGTGCCTGGACCCAGACAGGGGGTATCTGGAAAGCTTTCTTT	CAWTQTGGIWKAFF
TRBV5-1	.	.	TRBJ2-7	TGCGCCAGCAGCCCCGCAGGGGCCTACGAGCAGTACTTC	CASSPAGAYEQYF
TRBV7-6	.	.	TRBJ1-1	TGTGCCAGCAGCCCGTTAACGGGTAACACTGAAGCTTTCTTT	CASSPLTGNTEAFF
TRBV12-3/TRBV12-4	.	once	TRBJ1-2	TGTGCCAGCAGAGCCTCAGGGGATGGCTACACCTTC	CASRASGDGYTF
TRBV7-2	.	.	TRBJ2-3	TGTGCCACTCAGAGGGACTCTAGGGATACGCAGTATTTT	CATQRDSRDTQYF
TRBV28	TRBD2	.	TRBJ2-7	TGTGCCAGCAGTACCCCGGGTGAGGCGGGAGGCCCCTACGAGCAGTACTTC	CASSTPGEAGGPYEQYF
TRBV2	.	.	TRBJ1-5	TGTGCCGGGCGGAGGGAGAGCAATCAGCCCCAGCATTTT	CAGRRESNQPQHF
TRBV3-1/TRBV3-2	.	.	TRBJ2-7	TGTGCCAGCAGCCCGACTAGATTCTACGAGCAGTACTTC	CASSPTRFYEQYF
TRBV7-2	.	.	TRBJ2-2	TGTGCCAGCAGCTTAGGAGGCACTAACACCGGGGAGCTGTTTTTT	CASSLGGTNTGELFF